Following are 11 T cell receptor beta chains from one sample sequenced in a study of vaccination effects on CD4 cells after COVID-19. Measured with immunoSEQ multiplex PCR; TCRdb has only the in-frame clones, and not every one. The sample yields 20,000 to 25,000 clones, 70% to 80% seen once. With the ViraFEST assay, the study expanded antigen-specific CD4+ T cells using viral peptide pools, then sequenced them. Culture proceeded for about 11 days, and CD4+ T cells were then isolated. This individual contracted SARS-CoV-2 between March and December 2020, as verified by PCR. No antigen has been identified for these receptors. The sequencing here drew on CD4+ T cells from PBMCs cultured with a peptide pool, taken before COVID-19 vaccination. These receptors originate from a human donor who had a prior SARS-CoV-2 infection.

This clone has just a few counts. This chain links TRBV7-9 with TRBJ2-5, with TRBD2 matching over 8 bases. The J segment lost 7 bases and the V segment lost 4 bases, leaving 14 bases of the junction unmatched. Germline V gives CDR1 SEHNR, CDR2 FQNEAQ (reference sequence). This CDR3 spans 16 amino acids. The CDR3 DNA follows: TGTGCCAGCAGCTCCCTTTTACGGGGGGGCCACGGGACCCAGTACTTC. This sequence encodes CASSSLLRGGHGTQYF.

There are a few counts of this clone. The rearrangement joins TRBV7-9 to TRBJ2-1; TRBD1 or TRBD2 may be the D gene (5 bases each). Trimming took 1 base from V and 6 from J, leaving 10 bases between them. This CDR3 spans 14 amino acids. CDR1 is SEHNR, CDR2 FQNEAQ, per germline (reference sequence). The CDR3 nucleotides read TGTGCCAGCAGCTTAGGCTCCGGGGCCAATGAGCAGTTCTTC. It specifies CASSLGSGANEQFF.

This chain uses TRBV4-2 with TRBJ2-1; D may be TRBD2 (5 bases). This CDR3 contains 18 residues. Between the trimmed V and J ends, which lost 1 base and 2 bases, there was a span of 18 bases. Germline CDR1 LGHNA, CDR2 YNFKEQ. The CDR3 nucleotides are TGTGCCAGCAGCCAAGGAAGGTTGTCTAGCAACCCCTACAATGAGCAGTTCTTC. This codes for CASSQGRLSSNPYNEQFF.

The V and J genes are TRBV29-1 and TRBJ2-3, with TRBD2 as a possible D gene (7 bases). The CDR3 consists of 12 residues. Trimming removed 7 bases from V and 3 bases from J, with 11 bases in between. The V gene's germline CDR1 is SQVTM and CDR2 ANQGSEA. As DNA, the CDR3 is TGCAGCGGAAGGGGGGGGACAGATACGCAGTATTTT. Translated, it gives CSGRGGTDTQYF.

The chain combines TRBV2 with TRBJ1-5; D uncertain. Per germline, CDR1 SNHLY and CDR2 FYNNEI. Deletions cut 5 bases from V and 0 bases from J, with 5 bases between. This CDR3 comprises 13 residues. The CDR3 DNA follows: TGTGCCAGCAGTCGGGATAGCAATCAGCCCCAGCATTTT. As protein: CASSRDSNQPQHF.

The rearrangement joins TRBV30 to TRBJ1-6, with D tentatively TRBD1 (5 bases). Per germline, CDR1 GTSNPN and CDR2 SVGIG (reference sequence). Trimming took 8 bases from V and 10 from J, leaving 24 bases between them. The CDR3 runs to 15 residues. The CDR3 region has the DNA TGTGCCAGCTCCGGGACCGCGGACTCAGGGTCACCCCTCCACTTT. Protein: CASSGTADSGSPLHF.

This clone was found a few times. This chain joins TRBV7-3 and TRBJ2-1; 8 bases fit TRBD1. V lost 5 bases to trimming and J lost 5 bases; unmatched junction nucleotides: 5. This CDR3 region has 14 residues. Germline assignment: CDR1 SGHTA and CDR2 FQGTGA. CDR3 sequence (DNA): TGTGCCAGCAGCCACCAGGGGGCGAACAATGAGCAGTTCTTC. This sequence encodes CASSHQGANNEQFF.

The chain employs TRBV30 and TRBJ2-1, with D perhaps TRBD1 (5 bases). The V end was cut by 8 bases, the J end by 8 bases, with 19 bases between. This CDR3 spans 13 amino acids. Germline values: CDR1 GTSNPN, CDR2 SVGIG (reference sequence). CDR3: CASSLGPRYEQFF. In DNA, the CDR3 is TGTGCCAGCAGCTTGGGGCCTCGGTATGAGCAGTTCTTC.

The CDR3 is CASRNGEALNYGYTF. The CDR3 region has the DNA TGTGCCAGCAGAAACGGGGAGGCCTTGAACTATGGCTACACCTTC. The rearrangement joins TRBV6-5 to TRBJ1-2, with no clear D. Germline V gene data show CDR1 as MNHEY and CDR2 as SVGAGI. The CDR3 has 15 residues. V lost 6 bases and J 2 bases, leaving 16 bases between the germline ends.

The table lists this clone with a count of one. As DNA, the CDR3 is TGTGCCAGCAGTTCCAGGACAGGAGCGAACACTGAAGCTTTCTTT. This translates into CASSSRTGANTEAFF. V and J are TRBV11-2 and TRBJ1-1; 7 positions match TRBD1. With 6 bases clipped from V and 1 base from J, the junction kept 8 bases outside the gene matches. Germline-derived CDR1 and CDR2 are SGHAT and FQNNGV. This CDR3 has 15 residues.

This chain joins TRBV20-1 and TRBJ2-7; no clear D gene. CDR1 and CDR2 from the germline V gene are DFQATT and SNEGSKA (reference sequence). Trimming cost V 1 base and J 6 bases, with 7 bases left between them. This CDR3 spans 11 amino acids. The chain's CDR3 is CSARGHGEQYF. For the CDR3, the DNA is TGCAGTGCTAGAGGGCATGGCGAGCAGTACTTC.